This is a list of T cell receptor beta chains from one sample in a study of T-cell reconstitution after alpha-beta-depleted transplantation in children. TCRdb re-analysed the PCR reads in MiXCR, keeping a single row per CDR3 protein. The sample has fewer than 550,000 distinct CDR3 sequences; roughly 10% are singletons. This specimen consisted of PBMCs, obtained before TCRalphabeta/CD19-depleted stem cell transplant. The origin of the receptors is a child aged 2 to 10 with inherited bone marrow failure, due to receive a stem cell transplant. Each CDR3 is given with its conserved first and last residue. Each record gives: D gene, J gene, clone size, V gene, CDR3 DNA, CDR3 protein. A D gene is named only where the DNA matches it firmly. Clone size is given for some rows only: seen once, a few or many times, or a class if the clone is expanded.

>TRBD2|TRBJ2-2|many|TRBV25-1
TGTGCCAGCAGTCGACTAGCTGCCACCGGGGAGCTGTTTTTT
CASSRLAATGELFF
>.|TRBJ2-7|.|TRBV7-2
TGTGCCAGCAGCTTAGGAGGGGTTAGGGCCTACGAGCAGTACTTC
CASSLGGVRAYEQYF
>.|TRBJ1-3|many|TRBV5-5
TGTGCCAGCAGCTTTGGCCCTGGAAACACCATATATTTT
CASSFGPGNTIYF
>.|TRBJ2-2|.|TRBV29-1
TGCAGCGTTGAAGATGGGGCAGGTGCGAACACCGGGGAGCTGTTTTTT
CSVEDGAGANTGELFF
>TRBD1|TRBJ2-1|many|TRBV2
TGTGCCAGCAGCTTTAACCCGGGACAGGTATCCAATGAGCAGTTCTTC
CASSFNPGQVSNEQFF
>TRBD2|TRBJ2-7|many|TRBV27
TGTGCCAGCAGTTTACTAAGGACTAGCGGGAGTGGTGAGCAGTACTTC
CASSLLRTSGSGEQYF
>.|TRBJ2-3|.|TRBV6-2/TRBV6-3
TGTGCCAGCAGTTACTCGTCAGATACGCAGTATTTT
CASSYSSDTQYF
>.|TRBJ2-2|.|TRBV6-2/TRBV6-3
TGTGCCAGCAGTGACCGGGACCCGAAGAACACCGGGGAGCTGTTTTTT
CASSDRDPKNTGELFF
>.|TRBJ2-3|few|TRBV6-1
TGTGCCAGCAGATTCCGGGACCCCTACACAGATACGCAGTATTTT
CASRFRDPYTDTQYF
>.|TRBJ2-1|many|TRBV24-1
TGTGCCACCGGGACGGCCCCGTTCTTC
CATGTAPFF
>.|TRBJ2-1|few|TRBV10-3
TGTGCCATCAGTGGGGGACTGGTTGAGCAGTTCTTC
CAISGGLVEQFF
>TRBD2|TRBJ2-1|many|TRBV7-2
TGTGCCAGCAGCTTAACTAGCGGAGGGGGGGAGCAGTTCTTC
CASSLTSGGGEQFF
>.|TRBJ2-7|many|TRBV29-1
TGCAGCGTTGTCCTGAGCTACGAGCAGTACTTC
CSVVLSYEQYF
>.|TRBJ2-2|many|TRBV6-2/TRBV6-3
TGTGCCAGCAGATTCCTGGACACGAACACCGGGGAGCTGTTTTTT
CASRFLDTNTGELFF
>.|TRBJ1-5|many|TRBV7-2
TGTGCCAGCAGCCCGGAATTGGTGAGCAATCAGCCCCAGCATTTT
CASSPELVSNQPQHF
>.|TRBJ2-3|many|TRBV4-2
TGTGCCAGCAGCCAAGATGGACACACAGATACGCAGTATTTT
CASSQDGHTDTQYF
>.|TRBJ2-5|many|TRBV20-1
TGCAGTGCTGGATATTATGGGACGATATCACAGACCCAGTACTTC
CSAGYYGTISQTQYF
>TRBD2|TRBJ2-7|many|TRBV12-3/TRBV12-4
TGTGCCAGCAGTCCTCTGGGACTAGCTTCCTACGAGCAGTACTTC
CASSPLGLASYEQYF
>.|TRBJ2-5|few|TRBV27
TGTGCCAGCAGGACAACTAGCTTGTACCAAGAGACCCAGTACTTC
CASRTTSLYQETQYF
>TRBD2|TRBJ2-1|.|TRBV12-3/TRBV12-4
TGTGCCAGCAGTCCACGCCCACCGGGACTAGCGGGAGATGAGCAGTTCTTC
CASSPRPPGLAGDEQFF
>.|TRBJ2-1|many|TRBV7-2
TGTGCCAGCAGCTCCCGGGACATGTTTTACAATGAGCAGTTCTTC
CASSSRDMFYNEQFF
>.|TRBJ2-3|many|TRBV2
TGTGCCAGCAGTGAAGCGGGACATCCGACTAGCACAGATACGCAGTATTTT
CASSEAGHPTSTDTQYF
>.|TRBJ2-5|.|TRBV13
TGTGCCAGCAGCGGCCGGACCGCAGAGACCCAGTACTTC
CASSGRTAETQYF
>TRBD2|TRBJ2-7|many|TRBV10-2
TGCGCCAGCAACGGAGGACTAGCGGGAAGGTACGAGCAGTACTTC
CASNGGLAGRYEQYF
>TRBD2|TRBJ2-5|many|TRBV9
TGTGCCAGCAGCGTAGGAGGCGGGAGGGCTTCAGAGACCCAGTACTTC
CASSVGGGRASETQYF
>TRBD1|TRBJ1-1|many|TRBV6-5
TGTGCCAGCAGTTACGTTGGACAGGGTTTGAACACTGAAGCTTTCTTT
CASSYVGQGLNTEAFF
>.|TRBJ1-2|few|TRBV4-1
TGCGCCAGCAGCCAAGATAGGGGCAGGGGAATGTATGGCTACACCTTC
CASSQDRGRGMYGYTF
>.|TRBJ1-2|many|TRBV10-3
TGTGCCATCAGTTCAGGGGTTGACCCCTATGGCTACACCTTC
CAISSGVDPYGYTF
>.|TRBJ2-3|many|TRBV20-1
TGCAGTGCTAGAGATCGGGTAGCAGGGACAGATACGCAGTATTTT
CSARDRVAGTDTQYF
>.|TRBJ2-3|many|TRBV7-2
TGTGCCAGCGTAGGAGTTGACACAGATACGCAGTATTTT
CASVGVDTDTQYF
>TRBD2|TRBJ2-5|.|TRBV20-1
TGCAGTGCTAGAGGGGGACTAGCGGGAGTAGGAGGGGTACGCCAAGAGACCCAGTACTTC
CSARGGLAGVGGVRQETQYF
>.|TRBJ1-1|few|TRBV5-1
TGCGCCAGCTCAGACCATGAGGGGGGCAGGGGCGTCGGCACTGAAGCTTTCTTT
CASSDHEGGRGVGTEAFF
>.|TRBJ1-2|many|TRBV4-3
TGCGCCAGCAGCCAAGATCGGACCTACTATGGCTACACCTTC
CASSQDRTYYGYTF
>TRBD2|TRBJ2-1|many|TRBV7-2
TGTGCCAGCAGCTTTGGCGCGGGAGGCTTAACCCAGTTCTTC
CASSFGAGGLTQFF
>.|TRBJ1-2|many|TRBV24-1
TGTGCCACCTCGGACAGCCTAAACTATGGCTACACCTTC
CATSDSLNYGYTF
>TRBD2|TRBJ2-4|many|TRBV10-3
TGTGCCATCAGTGCCGGACTAGCGGGACGGGGGGCCAAAAACATTCAGTACTTC
CAISAGLAGRGAKNIQYF
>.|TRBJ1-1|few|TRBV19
TGTGCCAGTAGTATACAGGTGGGGTTGGAAACTGAAGCTTTCTTT
CASSIQVGLETEAFF
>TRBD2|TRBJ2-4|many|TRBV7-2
TGTGCCAGCAGCTTGAGACTAGCGGGAGACGGCATTCAGTACTTC
CASSLRLAGDGIQYF
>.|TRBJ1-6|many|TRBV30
TGTGCCTGGAGTCGGAGCCTAAACGGGTCACCCCTCCACTTT
CAWSRSLNGSPLHF
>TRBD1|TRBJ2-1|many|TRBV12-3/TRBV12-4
TGTGCCAGCAGTTTAGGGACAGGGGCATACAATGAGCAGTTCTTC
CASSLGTGAYNEQFF